This TCR beta chain was sequenced in a study of graft-versus-host responses after intestinal transplantation. Data came from immunoSEQ multiplex PCR; TCRdb stores just in-frame clones and leaves some out. The data contain around 95,000 clones, about 90% of them singletons. A note on this clone: Antigen unknown.

The sequence was collected from a human donor who was the organ donor for an intestinal transplant. Material: unstimulated CD4+ T cells sorted from spleen or lymph node cells, obtained before transplant.

The CDR3 DNA sequence: TGTGCCAGCAGTTGGCGTAGCAATCAGCCCCAGCATTTT. This codes for CASSWRSNQPQHF. This sequence joins TRBV27 and TRBJ1-5; D gene unclear. Between the trimmed V and J ends, which lost 4 bases and 0 bases, there was a span of 4 bases. The CDR3 is made up of 13 amino acids. Germline V lookup: CDR1 MNHEY, CDR2 SMNVEV (reference sequence).